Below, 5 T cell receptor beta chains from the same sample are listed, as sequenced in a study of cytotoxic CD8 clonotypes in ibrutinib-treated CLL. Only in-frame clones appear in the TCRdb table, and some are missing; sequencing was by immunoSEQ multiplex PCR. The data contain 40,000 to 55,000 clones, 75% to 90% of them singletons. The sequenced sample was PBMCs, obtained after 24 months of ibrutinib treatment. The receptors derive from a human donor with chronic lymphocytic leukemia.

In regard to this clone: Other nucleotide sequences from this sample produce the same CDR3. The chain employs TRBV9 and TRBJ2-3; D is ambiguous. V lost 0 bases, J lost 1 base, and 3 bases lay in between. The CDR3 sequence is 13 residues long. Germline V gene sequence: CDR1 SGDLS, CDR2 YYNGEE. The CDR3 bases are TGTGCCAGCAGCGTAGAAGGCACAGATACGCAGTATTTT. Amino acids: CASSVEGTDTQYF.

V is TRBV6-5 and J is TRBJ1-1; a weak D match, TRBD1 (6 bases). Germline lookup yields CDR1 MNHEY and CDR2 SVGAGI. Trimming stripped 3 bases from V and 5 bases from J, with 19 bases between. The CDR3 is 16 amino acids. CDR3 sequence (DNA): TGTGCCAGCAGTTATTCTCCGAATATACAGGGAACTGAAGCTTTCTTT. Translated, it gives CASSYSPNIQGTEAFF.

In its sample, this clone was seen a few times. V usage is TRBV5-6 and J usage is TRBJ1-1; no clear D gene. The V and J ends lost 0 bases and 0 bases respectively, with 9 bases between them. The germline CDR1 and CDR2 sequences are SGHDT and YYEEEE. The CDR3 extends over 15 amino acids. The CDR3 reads CASSLVSNMNTEAFF. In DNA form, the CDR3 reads TGTGCCAGCAGCTTGGTCTCTAACATGAACACTGAAGCTTTCTTT.

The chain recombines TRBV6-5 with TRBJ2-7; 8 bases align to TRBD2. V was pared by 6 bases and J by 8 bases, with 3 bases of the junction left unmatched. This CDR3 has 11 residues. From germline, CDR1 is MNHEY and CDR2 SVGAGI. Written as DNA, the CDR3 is TGTGCCAGCAGGGGCGGGAGGCAGCAGTACTTC. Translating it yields CASRGGRQQYF.

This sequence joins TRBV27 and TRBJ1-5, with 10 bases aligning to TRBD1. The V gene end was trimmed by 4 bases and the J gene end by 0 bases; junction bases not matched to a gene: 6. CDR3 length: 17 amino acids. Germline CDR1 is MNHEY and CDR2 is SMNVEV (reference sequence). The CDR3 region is CASSSGQGSYSNQPQHF. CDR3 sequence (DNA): TGTGCCAGCAGTTCGGGACAGGGGTCTTATAGCAATCAGCCCCAGCATTTT.